Following are 27 T cell receptor beta chains from one sample sequenced in a study of long-term antiretroviral therapy in people with HIV. The run of the v3.0 immunoSEQ assay was at survey level. Sequenced by immunoSEQ multiplex PCR; TCRdb stores in-frame clones only, minus some. The repertoire holds approximately 29,000 clones, approximately 90% seen once, with about 4% in the top ten. Material: unsorted PBMCs, obtained 0.5 years after starting antiretroviral therapy. These receptors were obtained from a woman aged 18-29 years with HIV.

The rearrangement joins TRBV6-1 to TRBJ2-3; TRBD1 might be the D (6 bases). V shed 6 bases and J shed 5 bases, with 12 bases lying between them. This CDR3 has 13 residues. Germline values: CDR1 MNHNS, CDR2 SASEGT. The CDR3 DNA is TGTGCCAGCAGGGGACACGCTTTAGATACGCAGTATTTT. Residues: CASRGHALDTQYF.

CDR3 amino acids: CASSEVGIQETQYF. CDR3 nucleotides: TGTGCCAGCAGCGAGGTGGGGATACAAGAGACCCAGTACTTC. V usage is TRBV9 and J usage is TRBJ2-5; no firm D call. This CDR3 has 14 residues. The V gene's germline CDR1 is SGDLS and CDR2 YYNGEE. V dropped 3 bases and J dropped 2 bases, with 11 bases sitting between them.

The V and J genes are TRBV19 and TRBJ1-3; D is possibly TRBD1 (6 bases). The CDR3 runs to 12 residues. Germline CDR1 and CDR2: LNHDA and SQIVND (reference sequence). V lost 6 bases to trimming and J lost 4 bases, with 7 bases between them. Written as DNA, the CDR3 is TGTGCCAGTAGCGGACAGGGAAACACCATATATTTT. It yields the protein CASSGQGNTIYF.

This chain connects TRBV4-2 to TRBJ1-3; no clear D gene. This CDR3 is built from 13 residues. V lost 2 bases, J lost 8 bases, and 10 bases lay in between. Germline CDR1 reads LGHNA; CDR2 reads YNFKEQ. CDR3 bases: TGTGCCAGCAGCCAAACGGTATGGGACACCATATATTTT. It specifies CASSQTVWDTIYF.

The V call is TRBV28, the J call TRBJ1-5; D may be TRBD1 (5 bases). Trimming stripped 7 bases from V and 1 base from J, with 14 bases between. CDR3 length: 15 amino acids. The germline V gene encodes CDR1 MDHEN and CDR2 SYDVKM. The CDR3 here is CASTGSGGSNQPQHF. For the CDR3, the DNA is TGTGCCAGCACCGGAAGTGGGGGGAGCAATCAGCCCCAGCATTTT.

This clone was observed a few times. V gene TRBV4-1 combines with J gene TRBJ2-1, with 9 bases aligning to TRBD2. Germline CDR1 and CDR2: MGHRA and YSYEKL. V lost 1 base and J lost 5; bases outside the gene matches: 6. This CDR3 is built from 16 residues. The CDR3 DNA is TGCGCCAGCAGCCAAGCGGTAGCGGGAGTGCACAATGAGCAGTTCTTC. This codes for CASSQAVAGVHNEQFF.

V and J are TRBV5-6 and TRBJ2-7; a possible D gene is TRBD1 (5 bases). The germline V and J ends were trimmed by 0 bases and 2 bases, with 12 bases remaining between them. Germline V gene data show CDR1 as SGHDT and CDR2 as YYEEEE. This CDR3 is built from 15 residues. The CDR3 here is CASSLDGRGTYEQYF. CDR3 nucleotide sequence: TGTGCCAGCAGCTTGGACGGTAGGGGTACCTACGAGCAGTACTTC.

Concerning this clone itself: One junction end disagrees with the germline gene, perhaps due to a read error. The CDR3 reads CASSQGLEGELTGELFF. The CDR3 DNA follows: TGCGCCAGCAGCCAAGGTTTGGAGGGAGAGTTAACCGGGGAGCTGTTTTTT. This chain connects TRBV7-9 to TRBJ2-2, with a weak D call TRBD2 (6 bases). The V gene's germline CDR1 is SEHNR and CDR2 FQNEAQ (reference sequence). The CDR3 consists of 17 residues.

This chain connects TRBV4-1 to TRBJ2-7, with D tentatively TRBD1 or TRBD2 (5 bases each). V gave up 4 bases and J gave up 7 bases, with 17 bases separating them. Germline CDR1 MGHRA, CDR2 YSYEKL. The CDR3 is made up of 14 amino acids. CDR3 bases: TGCGCCAGCAGCCTCCTCGGGACCGCAGAAGAGCAGTACTTC. Protein product: CASSLLGTAEEQYF.

This clone was observed a single time. The V call is TRBV13, the J call TRBJ1-2; 10 positions agree with TRBD1. CDR1 and CDR2 from the germline V gene are PRHDT and FYEKMQ (reference sequence). V shed 5 bases, J shed 1 base, and the junction held 4 bases outside the gene matches. This CDR3 is 15 amino acids long. This CDR3 reads CASSRRDRGNYGYTF. CDR3 coding DNA: TGTGCCAGCAGCAGACGGGACAGGGGTAACTATGGCTACACCTTC. Based on the CDR3 plus reference TRBV13 and TRBJ1-2, the full variable domain is AAGVIQSPRHLIKEKRETATLKCYPIPRHDTVYWYQQGPGQDPQFLISFYEKMQSDKGSIPDRFSAQQFSDYHSELNMSSLELGDSALYFCASSRRDRGNYGYTFGSGTRLTVV.

The chain uses TRBV27 and TRBJ2-3; D is perhaps TRBD2 (6 bases). Germline CDR1 MNHEY, CDR2 SMNVEV (reference sequence). The germline V and J ends were trimmed by 0 bases and 4 bases, with 8 bases remaining between them. This CDR3 is 14 amino acids long. The CDR3 loop is CASSLSGGADTQYF. The CDR3 DNA sequence: TGTGCCAGCAGTTTATCGGGGGGAGCAGATACGCAGTATTTT.

V is TRBV27 and J is TRBJ2-1, with D tentatively TRBD1 (5 bases). The CDR3 loop spans 16 amino acids. The V and J ends lost 3 bases and 0 bases respectively, with 12 bases between them. Per the germline V gene, CDR1 is MNHEY and CDR2 is SMNVEV (reference sequence). The DNA for the CDR3 is TGTGCCAGCAGTTTTTCCGGAACAGGCTCCTACAATGAGCAGTTCTTC. The encoded protein is CASSFSGTGSYNEQFF.

This chain joins TRBV10-3 and TRBJ2-2; TRBD2 aligns across 10 bases. V dropped 0 bases and J dropped 1; count of bases not matched to a gene: 5. CDR3 length: 18 residues. CDR1 ENHRY and CDR2 SYGVKD come from the germline V gene. Written as DNA, the CDR3 is TGTGCCATCAGTGAGTCGTGGACTAGCGGAGAGAACACCGGGGAGCTGTTTTTT. Protein sequence: CAISESWTSGENTGELFF.

This chain connects TRBV25-1 to TRBJ2-2; D is possibly TRBD1 or TRBD2 (5 bases each). There are 16 residues in the CDR3. Germline assignment: CDR1 MGHDK and CDR2 SYGVNS. V was shortened by 6 bases and J by 3 bases, with 17 bases between the two germline ends. The CDR3, as DNA: TGTGCCAGCAGAAAATGGGGGATCGGTGACACCGGGGAGCTGTTTTTT. Its protein product is CASRKWGIGDTGELFF.

This chain links TRBV7-9 with TRBJ2-1; 9 bases agree with TRBD1. This CDR3 is built from 15 residues. In germline, CDR1 is SEHNR, CDR2 FQNEAQ (reference sequence). Trimming took 4 bases from V and 3 from J; bases not matched to a gene: 4. The CDR3 coding sequence is TGTGCCAGCAGCTCCGGGACAGGGATCTACAATGAGCAGTTCTTC. It codes for CASSSGTGIYNEQFF.

V gene TRBV6-4 combines with J gene TRBJ2-7; D unresolved. The CDR3 length is 13 residues. With 3 bases removed from V and 0 bases from J, the gap between germline ends came to 6 bases. Germline CDR1 and CDR2: MRHNA and SNTAGT. The CDR3 DNA is TGTGCCAGCAGTGAAAGGGACTCCTACGAGCAGTACTTC. It encodes CASSERDSYEQYF.

The chain has TRBV18 and TRBJ1-1, with D possibly matching TRBD1 (5 bases). CDR1 and CDR2 (germline): KGHSH, LQKENI. The germline V and J ends were trimmed by 0 bases and 1 base, with 6 bases remaining between them. The CDR3 has 14 residues. CDR3 in DNA: TGTGCCAGCTCACCACCAGGGACGAACACTGAAGCTTTCTTT. Its translation: CASSPPGTNTEAFF.

This clone came up a few times. The chain recombines TRBV2 with TRBJ2-7; possible D gene TRBD1, 6 bases. The CDR3 runs 13 residues. Germline values: CDR1 SNHLY, CDR2 FYNNEI. V gave up 3 bases and J gave up 5 bases, with 11 bases separating them. The CDR3 sequence is CASSDRGMDEQYF. The CDR3 nucleotides read TGTGCCAGCAGTGACAGGGGCATGGACGAGCAGTACTTC.

The chain recombines TRBV5-4 with TRBJ2-7; TRBD2 agrees at 7 bases. V dropped 1 base and J dropped 5; count of bases not matched to a gene: 9. Looked up from germline, CDR1 is SGHNT and CDR2 is YYREEE (reference sequence). This CDR3 is built from 15 residues. CDR3 sequence (DNA): TGTGCCAGCAGCTTGATTGGGAGGGAGGACCACGAGCAGTACTTC. This sequence encodes CASSLIGREDHEQYF.

This chain uses TRBV7-9 with TRBJ2-3; D is ambiguous. Germline lookup yields CDR1 SEHNR and CDR2 FQNEAQ (reference sequence). This CDR3 has 13 residues. The V end was cut by 1 base, the J end by 6 bases, with 8 bases between. CDR3 sequence (DNA): TGTGCCAGCAGCTTAGTCGGGTCTGATACGCAGTATTTT. This translates into CASSLVGSDTQYF.

This clone has a handful of counts. The chain carries TRBV5-1 and TRBJ1-5; no clear D. The germline V gene encodes CDR1 SGHRS and CDR2 YFSETQ. V dropped 4 bases and J dropped 4 bases, with 9 bases sitting between them. The CDR3 is 13 amino acids. The CDR3 reads CASSPGRNQPQHF. Written as DNA, the CDR3 is TGCGCCAGCAGCCCCGGTCGGAATCAGCCCCAGCATTTT.

This chain uses TRBV20-1 with TRBJ1-5, with D unresolved. CDR3 length equals 10 residues. The germline gives CDR1 DFQATT, CDR2 SNEGSKA (reference sequence). With 4 bases removed from V and 5 bases from J, the gap between germline ends came to 3 bases. CDR3 bases: TGCAGTGCTACTGATCAGCCCCAGCATTTT. This codes for CSATDQPQHF.

This clone was seen a few times. The chain joins TRBV18 to TRBJ2-6; a possible D gene is TRBD2 (5 bases). V dropped 5 bases and J dropped 0 bases, with 14 bases sitting between them. The CDR3 covers 17 residues. Germline V lookup: CDR1 KGHSH, CDR2 LQKENI. The CDR3 loop is CASSVKAAVSGANVLTF. As DNA, the CDR3 is TGTGCCAGCTCAGTCAAAGCGGCAGTCTCTGGGGCCAACGTCCTGACTTTC. Combining the CDR3 with reference TRBV18 and TRBJ2-6 gives the whole variable domain NAGVMQNPRHLVRRRGQEARLRCSPMKGHSHVYWYRQLPEEGLKFMVYLQKENIIDESGMPKERFSAEFPKEGPSILRIQQVVRGDSAAYFCASSVKAAVSGANVLTFGAGSRLTVL.

The V and J genes are TRBV28 and TRBJ1-3; D might be TRBD1 (5 bases). CDR3 size: 15 residues. Per germline, CDR1 MDHEN and CDR2 SYDVKM. V dropped 2 bases and J dropped 5 bases, with 13 bases sitting between them. The CDR3 reads CASSLDGGIRNTIYF. In DNA, the CDR3 is TGTGCCAGCAGTTTAGACGGGGGTATTAGAAACACCATATATTTT.

The CDR3 sequence is CASSLLYPNHQPQHF. The CDR3 DNA sequence: TGTGCCAGCAGTTTATTATACCCCAACCATCAGCCCCAGCATTTT. The J gene is TRBJ1-5, the V gene TRBV27; D not certain. Germline V gene data show CDR1 as MNHEY and CDR2 as SMNVEV (reference sequence). The CDR3 has 15 amino acids. Trimming removed 1 base at V and 5 bases at J, with 12 bases between.

This clone is deemed medium-sized. V and J are TRBV9 and TRBJ1-1; 8 bases line up with TRBD1. The V and J ends lost 0 bases and 2 bases, in that order; junction bases with no gene match: 3. The CDR3 runs 15 residues. Per the germline V gene, CDR1 is SGDLS and CDR2 is YYNGEE. The CDR3 reads CASSVGTGSNTEAFF. The CDR3 region has the DNA TGTGCCAGCAGCGTAGGGACAGGGTCTAACACTGAAGCTTTCTTT. The full variable domain, in which reference TRBV9 and TRBJ1-1 provide the parts outside the CDR3, is DSGVTQTPKHLITATGQRVTLRCSPRSGDLSVYWYQQSLDQGLQFLIQYYNGEERAKGNILERFSAQQFPDLHSELNLSSLELGDSALYFCASSVGTGSNTEAFFGQGTRLTVV.

Worth noting for this clone: One end of the junction varies from germline; a read error may be responsible. The V call is TRBV7-2, the J call TRBJ2-7, with D hard to call. Looked up from germline, CDR1 is SGHTA and CDR2 is FQGNSA. This CDR3 comprises 13 residues. CDR3 loop: CASSQGNGVKQYF. The DNA for the CDR3 is TGCGCCAGCAGCCAAGGAAATGGAGTGAAACAGTACTTC.